The 30 T cell receptor beta chains in this list originate from one sample, sequenced in a study of T-cell reconstitution after alpha-beta-depleted transplantation in children. The TCRbeta library was prepared with unique molecular identifiers. TCRdb passed the PCR reads through MiXCR, listing each CDR3 protein once. The repertoire holds some 490,000 distinct CDR3 sequences, with approximately 12% as singletons. This specimen was PBMCs from the stem cell graft donor, taken from the stem cell graft. These receptors all stem from a human donor who donated a stem cell graft to a child with combined immunodeficiency.

This clonotype has just a few counts. The rearrangement joins TRBV7-2 to TRBJ1-2; no clear D. V dropped 5 bases and J dropped 0 bases, with 13 bases sitting between them. The CDR3 totals 15 residues. Germline CDR1 SGHTA, CDR2 FQGNSA. CDR3 protein: CASSLSDGPNYGYTF. Here the CDR3 DNA reads TGTGCCAGCAGCCTCAGCGACGGCCCTAACTATGGCTACACCTTC.

This chain uses TRBV5-1 with TRBJ1-1; 11 bases are a match to TRBD1. In germline, CDR1 is SGHRS, CDR2 YFSETQ. Trimming took 4 bases from V and 3 from J; bases not matched to a gene: 11. The CDR3 is 17 amino acids. This CDR3 is CASSRSLGTGGYTEAFF. In DNA, the CDR3 is TGCGCCAGCAGCCGGTCCCTGGGGACAGGGGGGTACACTGAAGCTTTCTTT.

In its sample, this clonotype was seen many times. This chain links TRBV29-1 with TRBJ2-2; 7 bases map to TRBD1. The length of the CDR3 is 12 residues. The trim removed 7 bases at V and 5 bases at J, leaving 4 bases unmatched. Germline V gene lookup returns CDR1 SQVTM and CDR2 ANQGSEA. CDR3 amino acids: CSARQGTGELFF. Here the CDR3 DNA reads TGCAGCGCTCGACAGGGAACCGGGGAGCTGTTTTTT.

The chain employs TRBV19 and TRBJ1-5, with 9 bases matching TRBD1. The CDR3 contains 16 residues. CDR1 and CDR2 (germline): LNHDA, SQIVND (reference sequence). V dropped 2 bases and J dropped 3; count of bases not matched to a gene: 5. The CDR3 protein is CASSIQGQGDNQPQHF. DNA of the CDR3: TGTGCCAGTAGTATACAGGGACAGGGAGACAATCAGCCCCAGCATTTT.

This clonotype was recorded many times. The chain employs TRBV7-9 and TRBJ1-1; weak D call: TRBD1 (5 bases). Germline lookup yields CDR1 SEHNR and CDR2 FQNEAQ (reference sequence). Trimming removed 2 bases at V and 10 bases at J, with 8 bases between. This CDR3 region has 11 residues. Here the CDR3 reads CASSLTQGAFF. The CDR3 DNA is TGTGCCAGCAGCTTAACTCAGGGAGCTTTCTTT.

This clonotype was counted a few times. The J gene is TRBJ2-1, the V gene TRBV7-3; D possibly corresponds to TRBD1 (5 bases). There are 15 residues in the CDR3. V was shortened by 4 bases and J by 0 bases, with 10 bases between the two germline ends. CDR1 and CDR2 from the germline V gene are SGHTA and FQGTGA. CDR3 protein: CASSSTDSSYNEQFF. The CDR3 DNA sequence: TGTGCCAGCAGCTCGACAGACAGCTCCTACAATGAGCAGTTCTTC.

The sample holds a few counts of this clonotype. The J gene is TRBJ1-5, the V gene TRBV30; no reliable D call. Trimming cost V 2 bases and J 5 bases, with 13 bases left between them. The germline V gene encodes CDR1 GTSNPN and CDR2 SVGIG (reference sequence). The CDR3 contains 14 residues. CDR3 sequence reads: CAWSIGRLDQPQHF. Here the CDR3 DNA reads TGTGCCTGGAGTATTGGGCGTCTCGATCAGCCCCAGCATTTT.

This clonotype was counted only a few times. J is TRBJ1-1 and V is TRBV24-1, with TRBD1 matching 7 bases. The J segment lost 3 bases and the V segment lost 1 base, leaving 13 bases of the junction unmatched. This CDR3 is built from 18 residues. CDR1 is KGHDR and CDR2 is SFDVKD in the germline V gene. The CDR3 loop reads CATSDLPPDRAADTEAFF. CDR3 DNA: TGTGCCACCAGTGATTTACCTCCCGACAGGGCGGCAGACACTGAAGCTTTCTTT.

The chain uses TRBV24-1 and TRBJ2-4; D perhaps matches TRBD1 (6 bases). The germline gives CDR1 KGHDR, CDR2 SFDVKD. Trimming took off 3 bases at V and 0 bases at J, with 11 bases between the two ends. The CDR3 consists of 16 residues. CDR3: CATSDQGPQAKNIQYF. The CDR3 DNA follows: TGTGCCACCAGTGATCAGGGGCCTCAAGCCAAAAACATTCAGTACTTC.

The gene calls are TRBV9 and TRBJ2-7; TRBD2 aligns across 8 bases. Trimming took 0 bases from V and 4 from J; bases not matched to a gene: 6. The CDR3 totals 15 residues. Germline values: CDR1 SGDLS, CDR2 YYNGEE. The CDR3 nucleotides read TGTGCCAGCAGCGTAGGGAGCGGGGGACCGTACGAGCAGTACTTC. Encoded protein: CASSVGSGGPYEQYF. Looking up the rest from reference TRBV9 and TRBJ2-7 gives the full variable domain: DSGVTQTPKHLITATGQRVTLRCSPRSGDLSVYWYQQSLDQGLQFLIQYYNGEERAKGNILERFSAQQFPDLHSELNLSSLELGDSALYFCASSVGSGGPYEQYFGPGTRLTVT.

CDR3 amino acids: CASSRQPNYEQYF. In nucleotides, the CDR3 is TGTGCCAGCAGCCGCCAACCAAACTACGAGCAGTACTTC. The J gene is TRBJ2-7, the V gene TRBV7-9, with D unclear. Germline loops: CDR1 SEHNR, CDR2 FQNEAQ (reference sequence). V was trimmed by 5 bases and J by 3 bases, leaving 11 bases between them. This CDR3 region has 13 residues.

This clonotype turned up a few times. V is TRBV28 and J is TRBJ1-1; TRBD1 might be the D (5 bases). Germline loops: CDR1 MDHEN, CDR2 SYDVKM. The CDR3 loop spans 15 amino acids. V lost 4 bases to trimming and J lost 0 bases, with 12 bases between them. CDR3 bases: TGTGCCAGCAGTTGGGGCAGCCGAATGAACACTGAAGCTTTCTTT. Its protein is CASSWGSRMNTEAFF. Full variable domain (missing parts from reference TRBV28 and TRBJ1-1): DVKVTQSSRYLVKRTGEKVFLECVQDMDHENMFWYRQDPGLGLRLIYFSYDVKMKEKGDIPEGYSVSREKKERFSLILESASTNQTSMYLCASSWGSRMNTEAFFGQGTRLTVV.

This clonotype has ten or more counts. The genes are TRBV12-3 or TRBV12-4 and TRBJ2-5; 7 bases match TRBD1. V was pared by 6 bases and J by 3 bases, with 4 bases of the junction left unmatched. CDR3 length: 13 amino acids. CDR3 DNA: TGTGCCAGCAGGTACAGGGGCGAAGAGACCCAGTACTTC. This codes for CASRYRGEETQYF.

This clonotype occurred a few times. The V and J genes are TRBV9 and TRBJ2-1, with a weak D call TRBD2 (5 bases). V lost 6 bases and J 6 bases, leaving 13 bases between the germline ends. CDR1 and CDR2 from the germline V gene are SGDLS and YYNGEE. The CDR3 loop spans 13 amino acids. The chain's CDR3 is CASNEDSLNEQFF. The CDR3 DNA is TGTGCCAGCAACGAGGACTCCCTCAATGAGCAGTTCTTC.

This clonotype appeared many times. The rearrangement joins TRBV5-1 to TRBJ2-3, with 7 bases aligning to TRBD1. From germline, CDR1 is SGHRS and CDR2 YFSETQ. The CDR3 has 14 amino acids. Unmatched junction bases numbered 2, after V lost 0 bases and J lost 4 bases. The CDR3 region is CASSLGQGSDTQYF. The CDR3 bases are TGCGCCAGCAGCTTGGGACAGGGCTCAGATACGCAGTATTTT.

This chain links TRBV7-9 with TRBJ2-1; a weak D match, TRBD2 (5 bases). In germline, CDR1 is SEHNR, CDR2 FQNEAQ (reference sequence). Between the trimmed V and J ends, which lost 0 bases and 1 base, there was a span of 13 bases. The CDR3 extends over 17 amino acids. The CDR3 bases are TGTGCCAGCAGCTTAGCGGGAGTAAGAGTTTCCTACAATGAGCAGTTCTTC. This translates into CASSLAGVRVSYNEQFF.

The sample holds many counts of this clonotype. CDR3 amino acids: CASGGTRSSYEQYF. CDR3 DNA: TGTGCCAGCGGGGGGACACGGAGTTCCTACGAGCAGTACTTC. This sequence joins TRBV25-1 and TRBJ2-7; D is possibly TRBD1 or TRBD2 (6 bases each). CDR3 length equals 14 residues. CDR1 is MGHDK, CDR2 SYGVNS, per germline. Trimming stripped 8 bases from V and 1 base from J, with 15 bases between.

This clonotype was observed many times. The V and J genes are TRBV6-1 and TRBJ1-3; D might be TRBD1 (5 bases). The V gene's germline CDR1 is MNHNS and CDR2 SASEGT. Trimming removed 6 bases from V and 0 bases from J, with 12 bases in between. The length of the CDR3 is 15 residues. This chain's CDR3 is CASSRGGYSGNTIYF. DNA of the CDR3: TGTGCCAGCAGCCGGGGCGGATACTCTGGAAACACCATATATTTT.

This clonotype was counted ten times or more. The genes are TRBV7-3 and TRBJ2-1, with TRBD2 matching over 8 bases. Germline CDR1 and CDR2: SGHTA and FQGTGA. CDR3 length equals 14 residues. J lost 4 bases, V lost 6 bases, and 5 bases had no gene match. Written as DNA, the CDR3 is TGTGCCAGCAGTACTAGCGGCCGATACAATGAGCAGTTCTTC. Translated: CASSTSGRYNEQFF.

This clonotype was observed at least ten times. CDR3 in amino acids: CAISEQGAATDTQYF. The CDR3 coding sequence is TGTGCCATCAGTGAACAGGGGGCTGCCACAGATACGCAGTATTTT. The chain carries TRBV10-3 and TRBJ2-3, with TRBD1 identical over 9 bases. V was clipped by 3 bases and J by 2 bases; unmatched bases: 3. The CDR3 spans 15 residues. Germline V gene data show CDR1 as ENHRY and CDR2 as SYGVKD.

This clonotype was counted at least ten times. J is TRBJ2-3 and V is TRBV7-9; TRBD2 matches at 12 bases. Germline V CDR1 and CDR2: SEHNR, FQNEAQ (reference sequence). V was clipped by 5 bases and J by 2 bases; unmatched bases: 5. The CDR3 length is 16 residues. CDR3 coding DNA: TGTGCCAGCAGCCGTACTAGCGGGGGGCACACAGATACGCAGTATTTT. This codes for CASSRTSGGHTDTQYF.

The table lists this clonotype with a few counts. The V call is TRBV7-9, the J call TRBJ2-7, with 13 bases aligning to TRBD2. Germline V CDR1 and CDR2: SEHNR, FQNEAQ (reference sequence). V was pared by 5 bases and J by 0 bases, with 1 base of the junction left unmatched. This CDR3 is built from 15 residues. CDR3 DNA sequence: TGTGCCAGCAGCCGGACTAGCGGGGGCTCCTACGAGCAGTACTTC. Translating gives CASSRTSGGSYEQYF. The complete variable domain, with remaining parts taken from reference TRBV7-9 and TRBJ2-7, reads DTGVSQNPRHKITKRGQNVTFRCDPISEHNRLYWYRQTLGQGPEFLTYFQNEAQLEKSRLLSDRFSAERPKGSFSTLEIQRTEQGDSAMYLCASSRTSGGSYEQYFGPGTRLTVT.

Ten or more counts support this clonotype. The chain uses TRBV5-5 and TRBJ2-2, with unresolved D. Germline V CDR1 and CDR2: SGHKS, YYEKEE (reference sequence). The CDR3 is made up of 14 amino acids. V was shortened by 2 bases and J by 4 bases, with 9 bases between the two germline ends. The CDR3 protein is CASSLGSSTGELFF. CDR3 DNA: TGTGCCAGCAGCTTAGGTTCTAGCACCGGGGAGCTGTTTTTT.

The chain joins TRBV29-1 to TRBJ2-7; 9 bases are shared with TRBD1. Trimming removed 0 bases from V and 6 bases from J; junction bases left unmatched: 6. From germline, CDR1 is SQVTM and CDR2 ANQGSEA. The CDR3 sequence is 14 residues long. The CDR3 sequence is CSVEDQGTGTEQYF. As DNA, the CDR3 is TGCAGCGTTGAAGATCAGGGGACAGGGACCGAGCAGTACTTC.

Ten or more counts support this clonotype. The V call is TRBV27, the J call TRBJ2-1; D could derive from TRBD1 or TRBD2 (6 bases each). CDR3 length: 15 amino acids. CDR1 is MNHEY, CDR2 SMNVEV, per germline (reference sequence). V was shortened by 3 bases and J by 7 bases, with 16 bases between the two germline ends. The CDR3 nucleotides are TGTGCCAGCAGTTTCCTCGGGGGCGCTGCAAATGAGCAGTTCTTC. Translation: CASSFLGGAANEQFF.

This clonotype was seen only a few times. The chain has TRBV20-1 and TRBJ2-5; 8 bases line up with TRBD2. The CDR3 contains 15 residues. J lost 0 bases, V lost 3 bases, and 6 bases had no gene match. Germline CDR1 and CDR2: DFQATT and SNEGSKA (reference sequence). The CDR3 sequence is CSASYKRGNQETQYF. The DNA of the CDR3 is TGCAGTGCTAGTTATAAGCGGGGGAACCAAGAGACCCAGTACTTC.

This clonotype was seen ten or more times. The rearrangement links TRBV6-2 or TRBV6-3 to TRBJ2-1; a possible D gene is TRBD1 (5 bases). V was trimmed by 6 bases and J by 7 bases, leaving 13 bases between them. The CDR3 loop spans 13 amino acids. Germline-derived CDR1 and CDR2 are MNHEY and SVGEGT. The CDR3 DNA reads as TGTGCCAGCAGAGGCAGGGTATGGAATGAGCAGTTCTTC. Encoded protein: CASRGRVWNEQFF.

This clonotype was recorded once. The chain is built from TRBV29-1 and TRBJ2-3; D not resolved. The germline V and J ends were trimmed by 7 bases and 9 bases, with 14 bases remaining between them. The length of the CDR3 is 11 residues. Germline V gene lookup returns CDR1 SQVTM and CDR2 ANQGSEA. As DNA, the CDR3 is TGCAGCGCCATGGGTGGGAACACGCAGTATTTT. Amino acids: CSAMGGNTQYF.

The rearrangement joins TRBV12-3 or TRBV12-4 to TRBJ1-1, with 7 bases identical to TRBD1. The CDR3 has 15 residues. The trim removed 3 bases at V and 6 bases at J, leaving 10 bases unmatched. CDR3 DNA sequence: TGTGCCAGCAGTTTGGGACAGCCCGGATTTGCTGAAGCTTTCTTT. Translated: CASSLGQPGFAEAFF.

The V gene is TRBV14, the J gene TRBJ2-7, with TRBD1 identical over 10 bases. Trimming took 0 bases from V and 3 from J; bases not matched to a gene: 2. The V gene's germline CDR1 is SGHDN and CDR2 FVKESK. CDR3 length equals 15 residues. CDR3 loop: CASSQERTGGYEQYF. The CDR3 DNA sequence: TGTGCCAGCAGCCAAGAGAGGACAGGGGGCTACGAGCAGTACTTC.